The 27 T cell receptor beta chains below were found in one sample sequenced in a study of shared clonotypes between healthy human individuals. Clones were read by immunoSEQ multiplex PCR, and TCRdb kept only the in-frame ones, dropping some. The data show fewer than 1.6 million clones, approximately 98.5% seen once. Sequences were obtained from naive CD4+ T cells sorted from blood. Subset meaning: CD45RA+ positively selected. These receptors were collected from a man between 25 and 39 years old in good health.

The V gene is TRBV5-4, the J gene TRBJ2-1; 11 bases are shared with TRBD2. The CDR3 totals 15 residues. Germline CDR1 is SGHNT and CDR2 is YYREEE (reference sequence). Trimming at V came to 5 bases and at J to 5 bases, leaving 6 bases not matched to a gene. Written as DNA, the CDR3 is TGTGCCAGCAGGAAGACTAGCGGGGATGACAATGAGCAGTTCTTC. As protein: CASRKTSGDDNEQFF.

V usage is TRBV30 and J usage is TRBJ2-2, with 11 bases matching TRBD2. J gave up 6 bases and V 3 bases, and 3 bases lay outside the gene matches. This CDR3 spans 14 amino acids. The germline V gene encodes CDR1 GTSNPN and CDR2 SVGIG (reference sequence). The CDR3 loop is CAWRSSGRSGELFF. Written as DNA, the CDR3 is TGTGCCTGGAGGTCTAGCGGGAGGTCCGGGGAGCTGTTTTTT.

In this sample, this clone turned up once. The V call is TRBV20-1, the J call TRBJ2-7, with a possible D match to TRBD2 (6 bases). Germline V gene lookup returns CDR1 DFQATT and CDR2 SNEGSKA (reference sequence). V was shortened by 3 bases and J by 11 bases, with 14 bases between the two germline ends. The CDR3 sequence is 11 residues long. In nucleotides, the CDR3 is TGCAGTGCTAGGGGGCGTTGGGAGGAGTACTTC. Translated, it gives CSARGRWEEYF.

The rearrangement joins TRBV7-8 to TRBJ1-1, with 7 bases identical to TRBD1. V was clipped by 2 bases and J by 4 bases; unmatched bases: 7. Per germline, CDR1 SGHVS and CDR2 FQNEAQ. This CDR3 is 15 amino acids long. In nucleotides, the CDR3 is TGTGCCAGCAGCTTAACCCAGGGGGTGGGCACTGAAGCTTTCTTT. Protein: CASSLTQGVGTEAFF. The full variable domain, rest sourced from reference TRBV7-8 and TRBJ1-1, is GAGVSQSPRYKVAKRGQDVALRCDPISGHVSLFWYQQALGQGPEFLTYFQNEAQLDKSGLPSDRFFAERPEGSVSTLKIQRTQQEDSAVYLCASSLTQGVGTEAFFGQGTRLTVV.

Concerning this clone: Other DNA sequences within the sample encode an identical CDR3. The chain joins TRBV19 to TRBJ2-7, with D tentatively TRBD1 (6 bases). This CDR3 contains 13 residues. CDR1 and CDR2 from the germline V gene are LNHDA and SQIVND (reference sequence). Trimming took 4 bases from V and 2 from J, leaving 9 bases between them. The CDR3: CASSRGQTYEQYF. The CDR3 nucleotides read TGTGCCAGTAGTAGGGGACAAACCTACGAGCAGTACTTC. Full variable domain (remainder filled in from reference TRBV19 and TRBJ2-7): DGGITQSPKYLFRKEGQNVTLSCEQNLNHDAMYWYRQDPGQGLRLIYYSQIVNDFQKGDIAEGYSVSREKKESFPLTVTSAQKNPTAFYLCASSRGQTYEQYFGPGTRLTVT.

As DNA, the CDR3 is TGCAGTGCCCAAACTAGGAATACGCAGTATTTT. Protein sequence: CSAQTRNTQYF. This chain uses TRBV20-1 with TRBJ2-3, with TRBD2 as a possible D gene (5 bases). This CDR3 is 11 amino acids long. V gave up 6 bases and J gave up 7 bases, with 11 bases separating them. Germline CDR1 DFQATT, CDR2 SNEGSKA (reference sequence).

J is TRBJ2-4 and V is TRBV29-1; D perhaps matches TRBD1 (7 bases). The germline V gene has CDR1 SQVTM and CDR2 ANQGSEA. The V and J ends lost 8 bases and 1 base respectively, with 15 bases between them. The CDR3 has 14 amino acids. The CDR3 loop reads CSSVEGAAKNIQYF. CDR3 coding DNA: TGCAGCTCTGTGGAGGGGGCGGCCAAAAACATTCAGTACTTC. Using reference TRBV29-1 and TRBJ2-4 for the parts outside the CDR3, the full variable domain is SAVISQKPSRDICQRGTSLTIQCQVDSQVTMMFWYRQQPGQSLTLIATANQGSEATYESGFVIDKFPISRPNLTFSTLTVSNMSPEDSSIYLCSSVEGAAKNIQYFGAGTRLSVL.

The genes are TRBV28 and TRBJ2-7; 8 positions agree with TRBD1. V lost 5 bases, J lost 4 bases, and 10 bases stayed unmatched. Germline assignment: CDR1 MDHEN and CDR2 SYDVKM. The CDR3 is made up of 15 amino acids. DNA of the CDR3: TGTGCCAGCAGTCCTTACTCGGACAGGGCTTACGAGCAGTACTTC. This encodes CASSPYSDRAYEQYF.

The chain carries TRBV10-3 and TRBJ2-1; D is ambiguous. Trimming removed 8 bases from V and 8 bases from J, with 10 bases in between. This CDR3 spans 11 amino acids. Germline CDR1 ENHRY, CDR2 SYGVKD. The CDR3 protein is CAIGRFDEQFF. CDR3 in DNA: TGTGCCATCGGTAGGTTCGATGAGCAGTTCTTC.

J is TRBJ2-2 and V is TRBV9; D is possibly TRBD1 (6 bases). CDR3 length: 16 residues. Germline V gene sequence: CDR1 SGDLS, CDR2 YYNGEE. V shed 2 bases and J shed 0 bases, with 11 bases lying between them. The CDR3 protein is CASSVTGGANTGELFF. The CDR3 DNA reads TGTGCCAGCAGCGTCACTGGGGGCGCGAACACCGGGGAGCTGTTTTTT.

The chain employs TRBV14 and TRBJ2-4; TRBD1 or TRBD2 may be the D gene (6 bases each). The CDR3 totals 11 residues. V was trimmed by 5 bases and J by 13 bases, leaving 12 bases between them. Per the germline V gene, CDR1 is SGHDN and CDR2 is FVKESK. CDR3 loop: CASSTGAQQYF. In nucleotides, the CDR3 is TGTGCCAGCAGCACGGGGGCCCAGCAGTACTTC.

The CDR3: CASSPPDKNTEAFF. The CDR3 nucleotides are TGTGCCAGCTCACCACCGGACAAGAACACTGAAGCTTTCTTT. The V gene is TRBV18, the J gene TRBJ1-1, with a possible D match to TRBD1 (5 bases). The CDR3 loop spans 14 amino acids. The V gene lost 0 bases and the J gene lost 1 base, with 6 bases spanning the gap. Germline V gene data show CDR1 as KGHSH and CDR2 as LQKENI.

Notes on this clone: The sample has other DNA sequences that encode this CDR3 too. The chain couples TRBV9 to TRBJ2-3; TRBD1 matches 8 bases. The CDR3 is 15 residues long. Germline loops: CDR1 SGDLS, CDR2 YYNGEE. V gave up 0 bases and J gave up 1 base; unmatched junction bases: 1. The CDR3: CASSVVGQGTDTQYF. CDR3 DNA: TGTGCCAGCAGCGTAGTGGGACAGGGCACAGATACGCAGTATTTT.

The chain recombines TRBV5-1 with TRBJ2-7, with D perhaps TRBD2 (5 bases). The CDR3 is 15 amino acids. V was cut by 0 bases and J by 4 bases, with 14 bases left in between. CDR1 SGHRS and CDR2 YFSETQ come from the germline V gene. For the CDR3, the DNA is TGCGCCAGCAGCTTGGGGGTGGGAGTAGCTTACGAGCAGTACTTC. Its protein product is CASSLGVGVAYEQYF.

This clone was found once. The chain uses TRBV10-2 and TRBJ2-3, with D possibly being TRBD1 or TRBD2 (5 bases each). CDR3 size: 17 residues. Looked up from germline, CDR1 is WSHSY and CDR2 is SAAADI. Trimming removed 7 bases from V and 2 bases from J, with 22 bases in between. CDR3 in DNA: TGCGCCAGCACTGGGGCATCTCGGGGCCAATTCACAGATACGCAGTATTTT. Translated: CASTGASRGQFTDTQYF.

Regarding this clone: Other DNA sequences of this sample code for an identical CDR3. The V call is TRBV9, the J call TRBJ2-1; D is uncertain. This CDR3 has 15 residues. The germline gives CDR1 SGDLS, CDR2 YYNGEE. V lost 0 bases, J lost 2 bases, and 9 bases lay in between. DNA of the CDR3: TGTGCCAGCAGCGTAGGTGGTGGTACCTACAATGAGCAGTTCTTC. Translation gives CASSVGGGTYNEQFF.

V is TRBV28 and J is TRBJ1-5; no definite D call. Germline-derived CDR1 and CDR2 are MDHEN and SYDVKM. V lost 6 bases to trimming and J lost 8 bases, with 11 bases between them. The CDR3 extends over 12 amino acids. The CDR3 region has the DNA TGTGCCAGCAGCTTAACGGAGAAGCCCCAGCATTTT. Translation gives CASSLTEKPQHF.

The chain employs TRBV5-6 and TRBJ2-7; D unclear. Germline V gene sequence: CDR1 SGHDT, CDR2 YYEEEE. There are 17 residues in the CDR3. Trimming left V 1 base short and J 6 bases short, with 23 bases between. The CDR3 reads CASSLSSGGGGGGEQYF. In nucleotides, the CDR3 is TGTGCCAGCAGCTTGTCGTCGGGTGGCGGTGGTGGCGGCGAGCAGTACTTC.

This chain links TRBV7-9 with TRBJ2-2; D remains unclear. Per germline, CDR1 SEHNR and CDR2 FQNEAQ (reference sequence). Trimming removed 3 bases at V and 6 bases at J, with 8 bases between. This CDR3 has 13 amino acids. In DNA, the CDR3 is TGTGCCAGCAGCTTGGGTACAGCCGGGGAGCTGTTTTTT. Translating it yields CASSLGTAGELFF.

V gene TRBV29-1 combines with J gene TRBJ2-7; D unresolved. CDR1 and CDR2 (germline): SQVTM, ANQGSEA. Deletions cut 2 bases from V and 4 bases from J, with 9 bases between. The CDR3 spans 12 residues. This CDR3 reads CSVELAGYEQYF. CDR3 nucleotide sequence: TGCAGCGTTGAACTCGCCGGGTACGAGCAGTACTTC.

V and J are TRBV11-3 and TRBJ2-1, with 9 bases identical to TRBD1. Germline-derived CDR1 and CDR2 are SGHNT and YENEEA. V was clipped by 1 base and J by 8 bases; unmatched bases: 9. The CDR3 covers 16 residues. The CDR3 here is CASSLASGTGIHEQFF. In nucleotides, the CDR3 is TGTGCCAGCAGCTTAGCGTCCGGGACAGGGATCCATGAGCAGTTCTTC.

In DNA, the CDR3 is TGTGCCAGCAGGGCCCCCCGTAGGGGCTACGAGCAGTACTTC. Translation: CASRAPRRGYEQYF. This chain joins TRBV11-2 and TRBJ2-7; a possible D gene is TRBD1 (5 bases). The V and J ends lost 6 bases and 3 bases respectively, with 15 bases between them. From germline, CDR1 is SGHAT and CDR2 FQNNGV. CDR3 length: 14 residues.

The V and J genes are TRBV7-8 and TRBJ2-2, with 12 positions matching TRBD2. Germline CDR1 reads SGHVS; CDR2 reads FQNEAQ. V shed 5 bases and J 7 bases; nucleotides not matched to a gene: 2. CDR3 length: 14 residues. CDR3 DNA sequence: TGTGCCAGCAGCGGACTAGCGGGAAACGGGGAGCTGTTTTTT. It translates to CASSGLAGNGELFF.

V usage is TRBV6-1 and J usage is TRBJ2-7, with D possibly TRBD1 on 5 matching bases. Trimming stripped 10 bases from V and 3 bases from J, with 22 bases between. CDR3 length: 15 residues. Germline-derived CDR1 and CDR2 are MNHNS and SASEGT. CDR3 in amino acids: CATTYDSPHYYEQYF. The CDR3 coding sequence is TGTGCCACCACCTACGACAGCCCCCACTACTACGAGCAGTACTTC.

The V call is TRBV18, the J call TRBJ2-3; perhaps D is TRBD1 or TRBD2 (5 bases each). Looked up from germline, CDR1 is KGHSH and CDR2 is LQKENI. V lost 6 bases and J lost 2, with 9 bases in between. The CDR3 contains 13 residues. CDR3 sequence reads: CASSLGTTDTQYF. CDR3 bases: TGTGCCAGCTCGCTAGGGACCACAGATACGCAGTATTTT.

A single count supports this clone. For the CDR3, the DNA is TGTGCTGCCGGGTCAGGGCGGGAAGCTTTCTTT. As protein: CAAGSGREAFF. This chain joins TRBV7-9 and TRBJ1-1; tentatively, D is TRBD1 (5 bases). Germline CDR1 and CDR2: SEHNR and FQNEAQ (reference sequence). The CDR3 runs 11 residues.

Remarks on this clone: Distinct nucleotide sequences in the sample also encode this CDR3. In nucleotides, the CDR3 is TGTGCCAGCAGCCAAGGAAACACCATATATTTT. It yields the protein CASSQGNTIYF. V gene TRBV6-5 combines with J gene TRBJ1-3; D not certain. The CDR3 has 11 amino acids. Germline assignment: CDR1 MNHEY and CDR2 SVGAGI. Trimming removed 6 bases from V and 4 bases from J, with 4 bases in between.